This TCR beta chain was identified in a study of blood T cell repertoires in COVID-19. Overall study: Samples came from the United States, Italy and Spain, spanning acute and convalescent COVID-19. From T cells, B-cell-depleted T cells, or PBMCs came the material, which was cDNA or gDNA.

Trimming cost V 2 bases and J 2 bases; bases outside gene matches: 2. The CDR3 is made up of 16 amino acids. Germline values: CDR1 KGHSH, CDR2 LQKENI. TCRdb keeps only in-frame clones here, not all; method: immunoSEQ multiplex PCR. The top ten clones hold roughly 13% of a sample with about 280,000 clones, 80% to 90% of them seen once. Seattle researchers signed up patients amid active infection and tracked them longitudinally. The chain carries TRBV18 and TRBJ2-5, with 13 bases aligning to TRBD2. The sequence was obtained from a woman between 65 and 79 years old with COVID-19, enrolled during active disease. The sequenced material came from peripheral blood. The CDR3 DNA sequence: TGTGCCAGCTCACCAGTGGGACTAGCGGGGCAAGAGACCCAGTACTTC. Translating gives CASSPVGLAGQETQYF. Full variable domain (rest looked up from reference TRBV18 and TRBJ2-5): NAGVMQNPRHLVRRRGQEARLRCSPMKGHSHVYWYRQLPEEGLKFMVYLQKENIIDESGMPKERFSAEFPKEGPSILRIQQVVRGDSAAYFCASSPVGLAGQETQYFGPGTRLLVL.